Listed below are T cell receptor beta chains from one sample, sequenced in a study of T cell repertoires in cytomegalovirus infection. In TCRdb, the reads were re-called with MiXCR into one record per CDR3 protein. Of over 90,000 distinct CDR3 sequences listed, approximately 15% are singletons. The specimen sequenced was PBMCs. The origin of the receptors is a human donor in good health (CMV status not recorded). Some clones in this sample may be carry-over from other donors' samples. Each CDR3 is given with its conserved first and last residue. A D gene is named only where the DNA matches it firmly. Size is omitted from some rows. Given values are once, few, many or a class for expanded clones.

J gene | V gene | D gene | clone size | CDR3 DNA | CDR3 protein
TRBJ2-7 | TRBV6-5 | TRBD1 | few | TGTGCCAGCAGTTCGAGCGGACAGGGAGGCTACGAGCAGTACTTC | CASSSSGQGGYEQYF
TRBJ2-5 | TRBV7-2 | TRBD2 | . | TGTGCCAGCAGCTTAGTTGCTAGCGGGGGGGAGACCCAGTACTTC | CASSLVASGGETQYF
TRBJ2-1 | TRBV2 | . | . | TGTGCCAGCAGTGAAAAGGTGGGCAGGGGAAATGAGCAGTTCTTC | CASSEKVGRGNEQFF
TRBJ2-7 | TRBV10-3 | . | . | TGTGCCATCAGTGTGTTGTCCGAGCAGTACTTC | CAISVLSEQYF
TRBJ1-2 | TRBV7-6 | . | . | TGTGCCAGCAGCTTAGCGCTTCGGGATTTCTATGGCTACACCTTC | CASSLALRDFYGYTF
TRBJ2-5 | TRBV7-9 | TRBD1 | many | TGTGCCAGCAGTTACAGGGGTCAAGAGACCCAGTACTTC | CASSYRGQETQYF
TRBJ1-1 | TRBV7-6 | . | many | TGTGCCAGCAGCTTAGGGGGGACTTTAGGGGTTGAAGCTTTCTTT | CASSLGGTLGVEAFF
TRBJ2-2 | TRBV11-2 | TRBD2 | many | TGTGCCAGCAGCTCCAACAGCGGGGAAGGCGGGGAGCTGTTTTTT | CASSSNSGEGGELFF
TRBJ2-2 | TRBV14 | . | . | TGTGCCAGCAGCCAGATCGGAACAAGGCGGCGCGAGGAGCTGTTTTTT | CASSQIGTRRREELFF
TRBJ2-7 | TRBV12-3/TRBV12-4 | TRBD2 | few | TGTGCCAGCAGTTTAAGGACTAGCGGGAGAAGTTCCTACGAGCAGTACTTC | CASSLRTSGRSSYEQYF
TRBJ1-2 | TRBV28 | . | . | TGTGCCAGCAGCCGTACGAACGGACAGATCTATGGCTACACCTTC | CASSRTNGQIYGYTF
TRBJ1-5 | TRBV7-6 | . | few | TGTGCCAGCAGCTTAAGTGGGACCCAGCCCCAGCATTTT | CASSLSGTQPQHF
TRBJ1-2 | TRBV7-8 | . | few | TGTGCCAGCAGCTCCGCCGACGGTGTTTGGGGCTACACCTTC | CASSSADGVWGYTF
TRBJ1-2 | TRBV19 | TRBD1 | few | TGTGCCAGTAGTATTGGGACAGGGGGAATTGGCGATGGCTACACCTTC | CASSIGTGGIGDGYTF
TRBJ1-4 | TRBV7-9 | TRBD1 | many | TGTGCCAGCAGCCGGGACAGTCTCTCATCGGGAAAACTGTTTTTT | CASSRDSLSSGKLFF